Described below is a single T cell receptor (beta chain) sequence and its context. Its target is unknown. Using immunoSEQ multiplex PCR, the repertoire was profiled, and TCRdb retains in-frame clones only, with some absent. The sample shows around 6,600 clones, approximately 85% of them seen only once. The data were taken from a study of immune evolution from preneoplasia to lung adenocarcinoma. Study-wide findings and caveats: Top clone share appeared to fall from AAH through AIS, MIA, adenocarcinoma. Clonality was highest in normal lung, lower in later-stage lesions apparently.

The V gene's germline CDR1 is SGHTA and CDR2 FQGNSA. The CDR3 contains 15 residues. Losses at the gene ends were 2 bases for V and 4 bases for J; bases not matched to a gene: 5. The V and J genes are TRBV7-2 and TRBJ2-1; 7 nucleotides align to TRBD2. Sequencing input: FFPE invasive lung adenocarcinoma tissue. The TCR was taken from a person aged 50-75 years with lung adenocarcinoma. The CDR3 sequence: CASSLLGLPYNEQFF. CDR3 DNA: TGTGCCAGCAGCTTATTGGGACTACCGTACAATGAGCAGTTCTTC.